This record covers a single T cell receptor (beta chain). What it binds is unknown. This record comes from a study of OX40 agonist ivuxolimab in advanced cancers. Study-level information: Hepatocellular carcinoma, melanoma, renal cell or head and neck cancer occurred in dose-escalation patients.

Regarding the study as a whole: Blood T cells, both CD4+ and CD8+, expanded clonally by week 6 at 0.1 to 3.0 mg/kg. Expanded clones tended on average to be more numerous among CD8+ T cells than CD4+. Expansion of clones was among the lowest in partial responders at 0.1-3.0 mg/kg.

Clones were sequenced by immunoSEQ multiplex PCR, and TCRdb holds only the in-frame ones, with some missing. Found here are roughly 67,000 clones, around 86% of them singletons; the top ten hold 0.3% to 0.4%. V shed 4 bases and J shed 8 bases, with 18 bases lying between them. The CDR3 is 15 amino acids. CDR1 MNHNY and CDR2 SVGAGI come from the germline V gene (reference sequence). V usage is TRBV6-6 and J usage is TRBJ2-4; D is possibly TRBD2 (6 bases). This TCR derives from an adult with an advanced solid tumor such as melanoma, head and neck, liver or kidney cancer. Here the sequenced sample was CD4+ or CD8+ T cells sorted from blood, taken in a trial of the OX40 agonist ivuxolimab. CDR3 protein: CASSFRWRGADIQYF. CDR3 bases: TGTGCCAGCAGTTTTCGCTGGAGGGGCGCGGACATTCAGTACTTC.